The clone carrying this T cell receptor beta chain has a handful of counts. The CDR3 sequence is 15 residues long. Germline CDR1 reads MNHNY; CDR2 reads SVGAGI (reference sequence). V was clipped by 2 bases and J by 4 bases, with 12 bases between them. This specimen belongs to a study of Graves' ophthalmopathy and Graves' hyperthyroidism. Clinical symptoms, serum thyroxine, TRAb, thyroid ultrasound and orbital computed tomography were relied on for diagnosis. Amplifying from RNA transcripts, the study obtained TCR beta CDR3 regions. An initial RT-PCR round employing HTBI primers preceded a second-round multiplex PCR. TCRdb itself ran the multiplex PCR reads through MiXCR, one entry per CDR3 protein. The sample lists approximately 1.2 million distinct CDR3 sequences; about 35% were seen once.

The receptor comes from an adult man with Graves' hyperthyroidism. Material for sequencing was peripheral blood or thyroid tissue (not recorded which). This chain connects TRBV6-6 to TRBJ1-5; D is unclear. CDR3 sequence: CASSYGGIPNQPQHF. The CDR3 nucleotides are TGTGCCAGCAGTTACGGTGGCATCCCGAATCAGCCCCAGCATTTT.